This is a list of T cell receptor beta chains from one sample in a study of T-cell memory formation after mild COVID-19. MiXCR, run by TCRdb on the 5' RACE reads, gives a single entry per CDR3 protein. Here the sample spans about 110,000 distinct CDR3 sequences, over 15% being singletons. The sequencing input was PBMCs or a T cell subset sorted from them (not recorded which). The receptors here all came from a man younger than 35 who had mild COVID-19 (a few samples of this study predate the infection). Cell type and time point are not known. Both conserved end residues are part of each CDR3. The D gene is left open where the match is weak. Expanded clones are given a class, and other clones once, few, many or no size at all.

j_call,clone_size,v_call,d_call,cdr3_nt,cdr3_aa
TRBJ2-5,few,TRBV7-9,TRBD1,TGTGCCAGCAGCTTAGCAACCGGGACAGGGGTCGGAGAGACCCAGTACTTC,CASSLATGTGVGETQYF
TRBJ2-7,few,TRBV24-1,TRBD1,TGTGCCACCAGTGATGGGGACAGGGGTTACGAGCAGTACTTC,CATSDGDRGYEQYF
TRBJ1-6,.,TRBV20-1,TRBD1,TGCAGTGCCCCCGACAGGGGGCGACTGACTTCACCCCTCCACTTT,CSAPDRGRLTSPLHF
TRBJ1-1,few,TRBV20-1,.,TGCAGTGCCCTGATAGGACACAGGAACACTGAAGCTTTCTTT,CSALIGHRNTEAFF
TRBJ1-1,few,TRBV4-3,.,TGCGCCAGCAGCCAACCAGGAATTAACACTGAAGCTTTCTTT,CASSQPGINTEAFF
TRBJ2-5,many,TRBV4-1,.,TGCGCCAGCAGCCAAGCTCGGGGGGCCGGGGAGACCCAGTACTTC,CASSQARGAGETQYF
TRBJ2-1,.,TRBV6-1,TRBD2,TGTGCCAGCAGTGATCCCCGGCGGGGGAATGAGCAGTTCTTC,CASSDPRRGNEQFF
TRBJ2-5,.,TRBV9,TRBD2,TGTGCCAGCAGCGTAGGGATAGCGGGGGGTCAAGGAGAGACCCAGTACTTC,CASSVGIAGGQGETQYF
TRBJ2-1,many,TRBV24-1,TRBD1,TGTGCCACCAGTGAAACTGACAGGGATCCCTACAATGAGCAGTTCTTC,CATSETDRDPYNEQFF
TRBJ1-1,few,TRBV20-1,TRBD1,TGCAGTGCTGACAGGGGGCGCGACACTGAAGCTTTCTTT,CSADRGRDTEAFF
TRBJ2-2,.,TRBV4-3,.,TGCGCCAGCAGCCAAGATCCCGTGGGGGGAGGATTGGCCGGGGAGCTGTTTTTT,CASSQDPVGGGLAGELFF
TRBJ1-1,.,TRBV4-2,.,TGTGCCAGCAGCCAAGAAGCAACCAGGGCGGACACTGAAGCTTTCTTT,CASSQEATRADTEAFF
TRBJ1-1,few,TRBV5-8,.,TGTGCCAGCAGAGAAGTCCTGAGACAGGTCAACACTGAAGCTTTCTTT,CASREVLRQVNTEAFF
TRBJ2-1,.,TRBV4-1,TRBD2,TGCGCCAGCAGCCAACCAGCGGGGAGCAATGAGCAGTTCTTC,CASSQPAGSNEQFF
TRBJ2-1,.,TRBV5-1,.,TGCGCCAGCGCGAGCGGCGACGCGACATTTTACAATGAGCAGTTCTTC,CASASGDATFYNEQFF